This TCR beta chain emerged from a study of tumor-infiltrating lymphocytes in localized non-small cell lung cancer. Study results and limitations: Tumors had more T cell infiltration than uninvolved lung, per TCRbeta sequencing and CD3 counts.

Germline values: CDR1 KGHSH, CDR2 LQKENI. The length of the CDR3 is 16 residues. The ends were cut back, 6 bases at V and 5 bases at J, with 20 bases in the middle. A word on this clone: The antigen is not known.

The repertoire was sequenced with immunoSEQ multiplex PCR; TCRdb's copy has only in-frame clones and lacks some. The sample lists 13,000 or so clones, 78% occurring once. Input material: lung tumor tissue. The TCR was taken from a human donor with non-small cell lung cancer. The chain links TRBV18 to TRBJ2-1, with D perhaps matching TRBD2 (6 bases). The CDR3 loop is CASSHGASGLDNEQFF. CDR3 coding DNA: TGTGCCAGCTCCCACGGGGCCAGCGGGTTAGACAATGAGCAGTTCTTC.